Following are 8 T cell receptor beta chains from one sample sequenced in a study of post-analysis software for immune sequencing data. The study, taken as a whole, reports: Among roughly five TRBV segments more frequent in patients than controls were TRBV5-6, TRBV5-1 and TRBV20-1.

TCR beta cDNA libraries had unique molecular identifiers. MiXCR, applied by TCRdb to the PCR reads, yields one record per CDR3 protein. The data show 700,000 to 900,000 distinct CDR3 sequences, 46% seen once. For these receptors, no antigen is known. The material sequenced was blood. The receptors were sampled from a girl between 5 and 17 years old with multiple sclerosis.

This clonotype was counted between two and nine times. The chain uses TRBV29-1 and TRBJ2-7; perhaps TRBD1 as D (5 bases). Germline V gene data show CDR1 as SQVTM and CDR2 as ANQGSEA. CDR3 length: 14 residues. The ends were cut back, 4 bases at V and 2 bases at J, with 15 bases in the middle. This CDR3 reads CSVAPALGPYEQYF. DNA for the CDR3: TGCAGCGTTGCCCCGGCCCTGGGGCCCTACGAGCAGTACTTC.

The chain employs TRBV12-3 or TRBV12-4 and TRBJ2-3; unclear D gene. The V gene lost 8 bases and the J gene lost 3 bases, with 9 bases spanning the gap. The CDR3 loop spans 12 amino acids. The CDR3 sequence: CASGVTTDTQYF. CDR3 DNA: TGTGCCAGCGGCGTTACGACAGATACGCAGTATTTT.

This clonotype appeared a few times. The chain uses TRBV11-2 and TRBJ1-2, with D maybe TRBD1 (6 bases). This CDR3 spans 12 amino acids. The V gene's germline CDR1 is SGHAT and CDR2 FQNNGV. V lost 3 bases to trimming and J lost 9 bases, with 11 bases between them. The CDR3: CASSFKGDRYTF. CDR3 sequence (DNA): TGTGCCAGCAGCTTTAAGGGGGATCGCTACACCTTC.

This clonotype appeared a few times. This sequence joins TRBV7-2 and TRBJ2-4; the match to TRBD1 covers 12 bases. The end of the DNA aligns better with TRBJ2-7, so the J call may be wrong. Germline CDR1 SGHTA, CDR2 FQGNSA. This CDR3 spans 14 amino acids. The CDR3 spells CASSRDRGLVEQYF. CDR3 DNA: TGTGCCAGCAGCCGGGACAGGGGGCTGGTCGAGCAGTACTTC.

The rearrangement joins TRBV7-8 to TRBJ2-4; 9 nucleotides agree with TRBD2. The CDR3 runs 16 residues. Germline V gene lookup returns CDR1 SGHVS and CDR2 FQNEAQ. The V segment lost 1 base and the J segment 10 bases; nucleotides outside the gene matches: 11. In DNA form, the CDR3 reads TGTGCCAGCAGCTTAGGGACTAGCGAGAGGAAAGGGATTCAGTACTTC. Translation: CASSLGTSERKGIQYF. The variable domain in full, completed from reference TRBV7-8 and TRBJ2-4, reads GAGVSQSPRYKVAKRGQDVALRCDPISGHVSLFWYQQALGQGPEFLTYFQNEAQLDKSGLPSDRFFAERPEGSVSTLKIQRTQQEDSAVYLCASSLGTSERKGIQYFGAGTRLSVL.

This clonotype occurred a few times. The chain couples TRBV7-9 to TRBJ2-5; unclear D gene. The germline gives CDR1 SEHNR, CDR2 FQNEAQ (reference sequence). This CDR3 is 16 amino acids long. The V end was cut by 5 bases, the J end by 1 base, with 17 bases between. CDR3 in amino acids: CASSRIESGFQETQYF. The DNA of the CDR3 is TGTGCCAGCAGCCGCATCGAGTCCGGGTTCCAAGAGACCCAGTACTTC.

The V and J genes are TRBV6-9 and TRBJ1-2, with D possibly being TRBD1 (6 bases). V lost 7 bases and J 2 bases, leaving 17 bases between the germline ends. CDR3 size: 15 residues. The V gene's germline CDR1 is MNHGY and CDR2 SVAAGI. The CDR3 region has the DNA TGTGCCAGCACCAAAAGACAGGACCGAAACTATGGCTACACCTTC. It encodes CASTKRQDRNYGYTF.

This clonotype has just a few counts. The CDR3 nucleotides read TGTGCCAGCAGCCTCTCGGGGGGTGACACAGATACGCAGTATTTT. This sequence encodes CASSLSGGDTDTQYF. This rearrangement joins TRBV7-3 to TRBJ2-3; 7 positions match TRBD2. Germline CDR1 SGHTA, CDR2 FQGTGA. J gave up 2 bases and V 5 bases, and 7 bases lay outside the gene matches. This CDR3 spans 15 amino acids.